This passage covers 21 T cell receptor beta chains from one sample sequenced in a study of identical twins. TCRdb analysed the 5' RACE reads with MiXCR anew, one entry per CDR3 protein. The sample consists of hundreds of thousands of distinct CDR3 sequences, 8.5% to 9% of them appearing once. The data also belong to a second study, concerning yellow fever vaccine responses in identical twins.

Sequencing used PBMCs. The receptors shown here come from a woman under 30 in good health.

This clonotype was found a few times. This chain uses TRBV29-1 with TRBJ2-3; TRBD1 agrees at 9 bases. The CDR3 length is 17 residues. Germline V CDR1 and CDR2: SQVTM, ANQGSEA. After removal of 5 bases from V and 4 bases from J, the junction contained 16 bases not matched to a gene. In DNA, the CDR3 is TGCAGCGTTCCGCGGACAGGGGCTGGCTGGCGCGCAGATACGCAGTATTTT. It yields the protein CSVPRTGAGWRADTQYF.

The gene calls are TRBV7-9 and TRBJ1-1; possible D gene TRBD1, 6 bases. This CDR3 spans 12 amino acids. Germline V gives CDR1 SEHNR, CDR2 FQNEAQ (reference sequence). V was trimmed by 5 bases and J by 6 bases, leaving 10 bases between them. CDR3 nucleotide sequence: TGTGCCAGCAGCCCACAGGGCCCTGAAGCTTTCTTT. Translation: CASSPQGPEAFF. The full variable domain, its missing parts supplied by reference TRBV7-9 and TRBJ1-1, is DTGVSQNPRHKITKRGQNVTFRCDPISEHNRLYWYRQTLGQGPEFLTYFQNEAQLEKSRLLSDRFSAERPKGSFSTLEIQRTEQGDSAMYLCASSPQGPEAFFGQGTRLTVV.

V gene TRBV20-1 combines with J gene TRBJ2-4; 9 bases fit TRBD1. The CDR3 sequence is 15 residues long. The trim removed 4 bases at V and 1 base at J, leaving 5 bases unmatched. The V gene's germline CDR1 is DFQATT and CDR2 SNEGSKA (reference sequence). CDR3 protein: CSATDRGFAKNIQYF. Here the CDR3 DNA reads TGCAGTGCTACAGACAGGGGGTTTGCCAAAAACATTCAGTACTTC.

This clonotype was counted between two and nine times. The CDR3 sequence is CAISGLSVYEQYF. The CDR3 bases are TGTGCCATCAGTGGGCTCTCGGTCTACGAGCAGTACTTC. The gene calls are TRBV10-3 and TRBJ2-7; D call uncertain. Per germline, CDR1 ENHRY and CDR2 SYGVKD. The ends were cut back, 4 bases at V and 3 bases at J, with 10 bases in the middle. The length of the CDR3 is 13 residues.

CDR3 sequence: CASSSGTSADTQYF. The CDR3 DNA reads TGTGCCAGCAGCTCAGGGACTAGTGCAGATACGCAGTATTTT. The genes are TRBV7-3 and TRBJ2-3, with 8 bases lining up with TRBD2. CDR1 SGHTA and CDR2 FQGTGA come from the germline V gene. The V segment lost 4 bases and the J segment 4 bases; nucleotides outside the gene matches: 4. CDR3 length: 14 amino acids.

A word on this clonotype: A read error may account for a junction end that differs from germline. The rearrangement uses TRBV5-1 and TRBJ2-1; D not certain. The CDR3 consists of 15 residues. Germline loops: CDR1 SGHRS, CDR2 YFSETQ. CDR3 loop: CASCLRSYKFNEQFF. CDR3 DNA: TGCGCCAGCTGCTTGAGATCTTACAAATTCAATGAGCAGTTCTTC.

V is TRBV5-6 and J is TRBJ2-1, with 9 bases identical to TRBD2. Germline assignment: CDR1 SGHDT and CDR2 YYEEEE. The CDR3 covers 14 residues. Unmatched junction bases numbered 2, after V lost 1 base and J lost 6 bases. The CDR3 here is CASSLPSGANEQFF. CDR3 DNA sequence: TGTGCCAGCAGCTTGCCTAGCGGGGCCAATGAGCAGTTCTTC.

A few counts support this clonotype. This chain uses TRBV15 with TRBJ2-4; 7 nucleotides match TRBD1. V was pared by 3 bases and J by 0 bases, with 8 bases of the junction left unmatched. Germline loops: CDR1 LNHNV, CDR2 YYDKDF (reference sequence). This CDR3 region has 17 residues. The CDR3 DNA is TGTGCCACCAGCAGCCTACGACAGGGTTTAGCCAAAAACATTCAGTACTTC. It specifies CATSSLRQGLAKNIQYF.

This clonotype was counted at least ten times. This chain uses TRBV7-2 with TRBJ2-5; the D gene is possibly TRBD2 (5 bases). V dropped 5 bases and J dropped 5 bases, with 12 bases sitting between them. This CDR3 contains 13 residues. CDR1 is SGHTA, CDR2 FQGNSA, per germline. The CDR3 here is CASSDPGMETQYF. CDR3 in DNA: TGTGCCAGCAGCGACCCGGGAATGGAGACCCAGTACTTC.

The chain links TRBV6-2 or TRBV6-3 to TRBJ2-1; no clear D. The V gene lost 6 bases and the J gene lost 7 bases, with 13 bases spanning the gap. The CDR3 spans 13 residues. Germline lookup yields CDR1 MNHEY and CDR2 SVGEGT. CDR3 sequence: CASSPPVGNEQFF. CDR3 sequence (DNA): TGTGCCAGCAGCCCTCCCGTAGGGAATGAGCAGTTCTTC.

The rearrangement joins TRBV11-2 to TRBJ2-5; D not resolved. Trimming stripped 5 bases from V and 2 bases from J, with 12 bases between. CDR1 and CDR2 (germline): SGHAT, FQNNGV. CDR3 length: 14 residues. CDR3 nucleotide sequence: TGTGCCAGCAGCGTATGGCATCAGCAAGAGACCCAGTACTTC. Translating gives CASSVWHQQETQYF.

This clonotype was recorded at least ten times. This chain joins TRBV7-9 and TRBJ2-7; weak D call: TRBD1 (6 bases). The germline CDR1 and CDR2 sequences are SEHNR and FQNEAQ (reference sequence). Trimming removed 5 bases from V and 1 base from J, with 12 bases in between. The CDR3 runs to 14 residues. Here the CDR3 DNA reads TGTGCCAGCAGCCCCCGGGACAAGTCCTACGAGCAGTACTTC. Translated: CASSPRDKSYEQYF.

The chain carries TRBV6-2 or TRBV6-3 and TRBJ2-7, with D perhaps TRBD1 or TRBD2 (5 bases each). CDR3 size: 14 residues. Germline CDR1 is MNHEY and CDR2 is SVGEGT. V gave up 7 bases and J gave up 3 bases, with 16 bases separating them. The CDR3 DNA reads TGTGCCAGCATCAACGGGGCGGAAGGCTACGAGCAGTACTTC. Translating it yields CASINGAEGYEQYF.

This clonotype turned up a few times. The chain is built from TRBV4-3 and TRBJ2-2, with TRBD2 matching 10 bases. The trim removed 1 base at V and 6 bases at J, leaving 11 bases unmatched. Germline V lookup: CDR1 LGHNA, CDR2 YSLEER. There are 18 residues in the CDR3. DNA for the CDR3: TGCGCCAGCAGCCAAGGGCTCACTAGCGGGATGTTTGCCGGGGAGCTGTTTTTT. It is translated as CASSQGLTSGMFAGELFF.

This clonotype occurred a few times. Written as DNA, the CDR3 is TGTGCCAGCAGTCGGAACCGCGGAGGCGGGAATTCCTACGAGCAGTACTTC. Its translation: CASSRNRGGGNSYEQYF. The chain has TRBV6-2 or TRBV6-3 and TRBJ2-7, with a possible D match to TRBD2 (6 bases). V was clipped by 5 bases and J by 1 base, with 21 bases between them. CDR3 size: 17 residues. From germline, CDR1 is MNHEY and CDR2 SVGEGT.

V gene TRBV2 combines with J gene TRBJ2-1; 14 bases fit TRBD2. The CDR3 sequence is 16 residues long. Germline assignment: CDR1 SNHLY and CDR2 FYNNEI. V shed 3 bases and J 7 bases; nucleotides not matched to a gene: 5. CDR3 sequence (DNA): TGTGCCAGCAGTGAGTGGGGACTAGCGGGGGCTAATGAGCAGTTCTTC. Residues: CASSEWGLAGANEQFF.

This clonotype has a count of ten or more. CDR3 nucleotide sequence: TGTGCCAGCAGCCACTTCGGGACTAGCGGGAGTGATGAGCAGTTCTTC. It translates to CASSHFGTSGSDEQFF. The rearrangement links TRBV14 to TRBJ2-1; 14 bases are shared with TRBD2. Unmatched junction bases numbered 6, after V lost 3 bases and J lost 8 bases. The germline CDR1 and CDR2 sequences are SGHDN and FVKESK. The CDR3 contains 16 residues. The full variable domain, rest sourced from reference TRBV14 and TRBJ2-1, is EAGVTQFPSHSVIEKGQTVTLRCDPISGHDNLYWYRRVMGKEIKFLLHFVKESKQDESGMPNNRFLAERTGGTYSTLKVQPAELEDSGVYFCASSHFGTSGSDEQFFGPGTRLTVL.

This clonotype showed up just a few times. V is TRBV6-5 and J is TRBJ2-7; 8 nucleotides align to TRBD2. V shed 2 bases and J 2 bases; nucleotides not matched to a gene: 5. Germline V lookup: CDR1 MNHEY, CDR2 SVGAGI. The CDR3 is 15 residues long. CDR3 nucleotide sequence: TGTGCCAGCAGTTACGGGAGCGGGAGAACCTACGAGCAGTACTTC. Its translation: CASSYGSGRTYEQYF.

This clonotype was recorded a few times. V is TRBV4-1 and J is TRBJ1-2, with D maybe TRBD1 (5 bases). The germline gives CDR1 MGHRA, CDR2 YSYEKL. Trimming stripped 0 bases from V and 1 base from J, with 9 bases between. The length of the CDR3 is 15 residues. CDR3 amino acids: CASSQDRGYNYGYTF. The CDR3, as DNA: TGCGCCAGCAGCCAAGATAGGGGCTATAACTATGGCTACACCTTC.

The chain joins TRBV6-4 to TRBJ2-2; 7 bases align to TRBD2. Trimming removed 6 bases from V and 4 bases from J; junction bases left unmatched: 8. Per the germline V gene, CDR1 is MRHNA and CDR2 is SNTAGT. CDR3 size: 15 residues. The CDR3 DNA is TGTGCCAGCAGCGCGACTAGCTTGGGCACCGGGGAGCTGTTTTTT. It specifies CASSATSLGTGELFF.

This clonotype appeared many times. The chain employs TRBV6-1 and TRBJ1-3; 9 nucleotides align to TRBD1. In germline, CDR1 is MNHNS, CDR2 SASEGT. The CDR3 has 16 amino acids. V was pared by 6 bases and J by 5 bases, with 11 bases of the junction left unmatched. The chain's CDR3 is CASSTFGTGSRNTIYF. CDR3 coding DNA: TGTGCCAGCAGCACCTTTGGGACAGGGAGCCGAAACACCATATATTTT.